This entry describes one TCR beta chain. Its target is not known. This sample was taken from a study of T cells in women clearing cervical HPV infection. On the study more broadly: For cases, blood was sampled a median around 150 days after lesion detection, interquartile range roughly 80 to 200 days.

Using immunoSEQ multiplex PCR, the repertoire was profiled, and TCRdb retains in-frame clones only, with some absent. Its table lists 12,000 or so clones. Overall study findings and caveats: Effector/memory and HPV-specific T cells were not isolated, and association timing is unknown.

The TCR comes from a woman aged 18 to 69 with a cervical HPV16 infection that either progressed to CIN3+ or cleared (not recorded which). Source material: blood buffy coat.

CDR3 sequence reads: CASSTGLAGSEQYF. Incomplete CDR3 DNA: TGTGCCAGCAGCACGGGACTAGCGGGGAGCGAG. The chain combines TRBV11-3 with TRBJ2-7; TRBD2 matches at 13 bases. The CDR3 goes on 3 residues after the read ends, and that part is filled in from the germline J gene. The germline V gene has CDR1 SGHNT and CDR2 YENEEA. This CDR3 is built from 14 residues. With V trimmed by 5 bases and J by 6 bases, 4 bases remained unmatched.